One sample yielded the 11 T cell receptor beta chains listed below, sequenced in a study of shared clonotypes between healthy human individuals. Assay: immunoSEQ multiplex PCR; the TCRdb copy retains only in-frame clones and omits some. The table has over 2 million clones, about 95% seen once; the top ten hold 0.9% to 1.3%. Terminally differentiated effector memory CD45RA+ cells were left out of the naive CD8 fraction, which was CD45RO-negative and positively selected for CCR7. The material sequenced was naive CD8+ T cells sorted from blood. These TCRs come from a man between 18 and 29 years old in good health.

The chain combines TRBV11-3 with TRBJ2-2; TRBD2 aligns across 7 bases. Unmatched junction bases numbered 12, after V lost 0 bases and J lost 5 bases. The CDR3 covers 18 residues. Looked up from germline, CDR1 is SGHNT and CDR2 is YENEEA. The DNA for the CDR3 is TGTGCCAGCAGCTTAGATCTCTGGGAGGGATCGGAGACCGGGGAGCTGTTTTTT. Translating gives CASSLDLWEGSETGELFF.

This clone occurred a few times. In nucleotides, the CDR3 is TGTGCCAGCAGTGAATTCCGACTAGCGGGGAACACCGGGGAGCTGTTTTTT. Its translation: CASSEFRLAGNTGELFF. The chain employs TRBV2 and TRBJ2-2; TRBD2 agrees at 10 bases. The V gene's germline CDR1 is SNHLY and CDR2 FYNNEI. The ends lost 2 bases at V and 1 base at J; junction bases unmatched: 4. The CDR3 runs to 17 residues.

This sequence joins TRBV28 and TRBJ2-7, with a tentative D call TRBD1 (6 bases). Trimming took off 6 bases at V and 2 bases at J, with 14 bases between the two ends. This CDR3 has 14 amino acids. In germline, CDR1 is MDHEN, CDR2 SYDVKM. This CDR3 reads CASSTPQGPYEQYF. The DNA of the CDR3 is TGTGCCAGCAGCACCCCACAGGGACCCTACGAGCAGTACTTC.

The V and J genes are TRBV10-2 and TRBJ1-3, with D perhaps TRBD1 (6 bases). The ends were cut back, 0 bases at V and 15 bases at J, with 15 bases in the middle. The CDR3 sequence is 13 residues long. Germline V lookup: CDR1 WSHSY, CDR2 SAAADI. The CDR3 is CASSESIPPGEYF. CDR3 nucleotide sequence: TGCGCCAGCAGTGAGTCGATTCCTCCAGGGGAATATTTT.

This chain connects TRBV9 to TRBJ1-2; tentatively, D is TRBD1 (5 bases). This CDR3 spans 14 amino acids. CDR1 and CDR2 (germline): SGDLS, YYNGEE. V lost 2 bases to trimming and J lost 8 bases, with 16 bases between them. In DNA, the CDR3 is TGTGCCAGCAGCGTCTACGGGACTCGAAAGGGCTACACCTTC. Encoded protein: CASSVYGTRKGYTF.

The chain recombines TRBV7-9 with TRBJ2-1, with 9 bases that match TRBD1. CDR3 length equals 17 residues. CDR1 is SEHNR and CDR2 is FQNEAQ in the germline V gene (reference sequence). Germline trimming cut 2 bases from V and 6 bases from J; bases unmatched to any gene: 11. The CDR3, as DNA: TGTGCCAGCAGCTTACCCTTGACAGGGGGAGAGCGCAATGAGCAGTTCTTC. It specifies CASSLPLTGGERNEQFF.

The chain couples TRBV29-1 to TRBJ2-1; D is unresolved. The ends were cut back, 0 bases at V and 4 bases at J, with 13 bases in the middle. Per germline, CDR1 SQVTM and CDR2 ANQGSEA. The CDR3 extends over 15 amino acids. The CDR3 DNA sequence: TGCAGCGTTGAAGATCCTCAATCCAATTACAATGAGCAGTTCTTC. Translation: CSVEDPQSNYNEQFF.

The genes are TRBV4-3 and TRBJ1-5; D gene ambiguous. Germline V lookup: CDR1 LGHNA, CDR2 YSLEER. The CDR3 runs 17 residues. The ends were cut back, 3 bases at V and 5 bases at J, with 20 bases in the middle. DNA for the CDR3: TGCGCCAGCAGCCAGGCATACAGACCTACGATCCATCAGCCCCAGCATTTT. Its protein is CASSQAYRPTIHQPQHF.

This chain joins TRBV6-5 and TRBJ2-5; D ambiguous. Germline CDR1 and CDR2: MNHEY and SVGAGI. The V end was cut by 6 bases, the J end by 5 bases, with 13 bases between. The CDR3 extends over 13 amino acids. CDR3 sequence reads: CASSLGVRETQYF. DNA of the CDR3: TGTGCCAGCAGCCTCGGAGTCCGGGAGACCCAGTACTTC.

The rearrangement uses TRBV28 and TRBJ1-5, with 7 bases aligning to TRBD1. The J segment lost 5 bases and the V segment lost 3 bases, leaving 10 bases of the junction unmatched. This CDR3 spans 16 amino acids. Germline V CDR1 and CDR2: MDHEN, SYDVKM. The chain's CDR3 is CASSFGDRPVDQPQHF. DNA for the CDR3: TGTGCCAGCAGTTTCGGGGACAGACCCGTGGATCAGCCCCAGCATTTT.

J is TRBJ2-5 and V is TRBV4-1; TRBD2 agrees at 8 bases. V was clipped by 2 bases and J by 4 bases; unmatched bases: 9. Germline-derived CDR1 and CDR2 are MGHRA and YSYEKL. The CDR3 contains 16 residues. The chain's CDR3 is CASSQLLAGQGETQYF. CDR3 DNA: TGCGCCAGCAGCCAACTCCTAGCGGGTCAAGGAGAGACCCAGTACTTC.